The 3 T cell receptor beta chains in this list originate from one sample, sequenced in a study of cytomegalovirus exposure and HLA in healthy donors. The PCR ran on 60 Vbeta and 13 Jbeta primers. This table comes from immunoSEQ multiplex PCR, and its TCRdb copy is limited to in-frame clones, with some not included. The sample consists of approximately 190,000 clones, 70% of them appearing once. Specimen: PBMCs. Receptors were obtained from a man between 35 and 55 years old in good health and CMV-seropositive.

This chain connects TRBV7-2 to TRBJ1-6; 8 nucleotides agree with TRBD1. Germline CDR1 and CDR2: SGHTA and FQGNSA. The CDR3 is 15 amino acids. V lost 5 bases to trimming and J lost 10 bases; unmatched junction nucleotides: 10. CDR3 sequence (DNA): TGTGCCAGCAGCATACAGGGGGTAGTGGGCTCACCCCTCCACTTT. Protein: CASSIQGVVGSPLHF.

The chain employs TRBV9 and TRBJ1-2; 9 nucleotides match TRBD1. The germline CDR1 and CDR2 sequences are SGDLS and YYNGEE. With V trimmed by 3 bases and J by 6 bases, 15 bases remained unmatched. There are 17 residues in the CDR3. CDR3: CASSAGTGINPGDGYTF. CDR3 sequence (DNA): TGTGCCAGCAGCGCGGGGACAGGGATAAATCCAGGAGATGGCTACACCTTC.

The chain couples TRBV14 to TRBJ2-1, with D possibly being TRBD2 (6 bases). Germline lookup yields CDR1 SGHDN and CDR2 FVKESK. CDR3 length equals 19 residues. Trimming removed 4 bases at V and 1 base at J, with 23 bases between. This CDR3 reads CASSRLPLGGTWSYNEQFF. The CDR3 nucleotides are TGTGCCAGCAGCCGCCTTCCCTTAGGAGGGACTTGGTCCTACAATGAGCAGTTCTTC.